The 27 T cell receptor beta chains listed next were all sequenced from one sample in a study of regulatory T cells in long-lasting Graves disease. CDR3-region Arm-PCR and iRepertoire HTBI primers produced the TCR beta libraries. TCRdb re-called the multiplex PCR reads through MiXCR, storing one row per CDR3 protein. The sample holds under 450,000 distinct CDR3 sequences, about 17% seen once. The time point: newly diagnosed GD, antithyroid drugs for less than 3 months. Construction of the TCR library relied on RNA isolated from PBMCs. These same data were also listed under a study on T cells in Graves' hyperthyroidism and ophthalmopathy.

Sequences were derived from peripheral blood mononuclear cells (PBMCs), sampled at new diagnosis, from a patient treated with antithyroid drugs. These receptors were taken from a woman aged 18-35 years with Graves disease.

This clonotype was counted at least ten times. The V and J genes are TRBV2 and TRBJ1-1, with TRBD1 as a possible D gene (5 bases). Per germline, CDR1 SNHLY and CDR2 FYNNEI. Trimming left V 6 bases short and J 5 bases short, with 16 bases between. This CDR3 contains 14 residues. In DNA form, the CDR3 reads TGTGCCAGCAGCCAGCAGGGCGCATCAACTGAAGCTTTCTTT. As protein: CASSQQGASTEAFF.

This clonotype was recorded many times. The CDR3 protein is CASSRQGLDTGELFF. CDR3 DNA: TGTGCCAGCAGTCGACAGGGTTTGGACACCGGGGAGCTGTTTTTT. The chain employs TRBV2 and TRBJ2-2, with 7 bases that match TRBD1. Germline V gives CDR1 SNHLY, CDR2 FYNNEI. V shed 5 bases, J shed 3 bases, and the junction held 6 bases outside the gene matches. This CDR3 spans 15 amino acids.

This clonotype was picked up many times. V gene TRBV20-1 combines with J gene TRBJ1-5, with D possibly TRBD1 on 6 matching bases. The CDR3 extends over 13 amino acids. Germline V gene lookup returns CDR1 DFQATT and CDR2 SNEGSKA (reference sequence). CDR3 bases: TGCGGAGGAAACAGGGCGAGCAATCAGCCCCAGCATTTT. Its translation is CGGNRASNQPQHF.

This clonotype was picked up many times. This sequence joins TRBV30 and TRBJ1-5; no clear D. Germline assignment: CDR1 GTSNPN and CDR2 SVGIG (reference sequence). This CDR3 is built from 13 residues. V dropped 2 bases and J dropped 3 bases, with 8 bases sitting between them. CDR3 protein: CAWSSDINQPQHF. The CDR3 DNA sequence: TGTGCCTGGAGTTCTGATATCAATCAGCCCCAGCATTTT.

In the case of this clonotype: This likely stems from a read error, as it lies one base from a far larger clone. The chain has TRBV6-2 or TRBV6-3 and TRBJ2-5; 12 bases are shared with TRBD1. V lost 5 bases, J lost 6 bases, and 7 bases stayed unmatched. The CDR3 covers 15 residues. Germline values: CDR1 MNHEY, CDR2 SVGEGT. Written as DNA, the CDR3 is TGTGCCAGCAGTGAAGGGACAGGGGGCGGGAAGACCCAGTACTTC. As protein: CASSEGTGGGKTQYF.

This clonotype was seen at least ten times. The genes are TRBV5-1 and TRBJ2-5; D is perhaps TRBD1 (5 bases). V was cut by 0 bases and J by 2 bases, with 8 bases left in between. Per the germline V gene, CDR1 is SGHRS and CDR2 is YFSETQ. The CDR3 length is 14 residues. CDR3 amino acids: CASSLVSGQETQYF. The CDR3 nucleotides are TGCGCCAGCAGCTTGGTATCAGGGCAAGAGACCCAGTACTTC.

In its sample, this clonotype was seen many times. The chain links TRBV7-6 to TRBJ2-1; 11 nucleotides line up with TRBD2. CDR3 length: 16 residues. Germline loops: CDR1 SGHVS, CDR2 FNYEAQ. Trimming at V came to 0 bases and at J to 3 bases, leaving 1 base not matched to a gene. The chain's CDR3 is CASSLALAGGYNEQFF. DNA of the CDR3: TGTGCCAGCAGCTTAGCCCTAGCGGGGGGCTACAATGAGCAGTTCTTC.

At least ten counts were recorded for this clonotype. This chain uses TRBV20-1 with TRBJ2-7; D is perhaps TRBD1 (7 bases). Looked up from germline, CDR1 is DFQATT and CDR2 is SNEGSKA (reference sequence). The CDR3 sequence is 12 residues long. DNA of the CDR3: TGCAGAGCAGGGGGTGGGGGGTACGAGCAGTACTTC. It codes for CRAGGGGYEQYF.

This clonotype occurred many times. V usage is TRBV11-2 and J usage is TRBJ2-7; TRBD1 aligns across 7 bases. This CDR3 comprises 15 residues. V shed 1 base, J shed 3 bases, and the junction held 6 bases outside the gene matches. Germline CDR1 reads SGHAT; CDR2 reads FQNNGV. CDR3 sequence: CASSLAGTAHYEQYF. The CDR3, as DNA: TGTGCCAGCAGCTTAGCCGGGACAGCCCACTACGAGCAGTACTTC.

Many counts were recorded for this clonotype. The chain joins TRBV6-1 to TRBJ1-1, with TRBD1 as a possible D gene (6 bases). Germline CDR1 and CDR2: MNHNS and SASEGT. This CDR3 is 18 amino acids long. V lost 7 bases to trimming and J lost 0 bases, with 24 bases between them. This CDR3 reads CASTLLGQNKIMNTEAFF. The CDR3 DNA sequence: TGTGCCAGCACTTTACTGGGACAAAACAAAATAATGAACACTGAAGCTTTCTTT.

V usage is TRBV7-9 and J usage is TRBJ2-5, with D tentatively TRBD1 (6 bases). Between the trimmed V and J ends, which lost 5 bases and 2 bases, there was a span of 15 bases. There are 15 residues in the CDR3. Germline CDR1 SEHNR, CDR2 FQNEAQ (reference sequence). The CDR3 loop reads CASSQNRDKQETQYF. As DNA, the CDR3 is TGTGCCAGCAGCCAGAACCGGGACAAACAAGAGACCCAGTACTTC.

This clonotype was seen at least ten times. The chain couples TRBV20-1 to TRBJ2-7; D possibly matches TRBD1 or TRBD2 (5 bases each). Deletions cut 3 bases from V and 5 bases from J, with 14 bases between. This CDR3 region has 13 residues. Looked up from germline, CDR1 is DFQATT and CDR2 is SNEGSKA (reference sequence). CDR3 coding DNA: TGCAGTGCTAGGGTCCCGGGGCCCAACGAGCAGTACTTC. Its protein product is CSARVPGPNEQYF.

The chain recombines TRBV24-1 with TRBJ2-1; no definite D call. V gave up 5 bases and J gave up 9 bases, with 7 bases separating them. The CDR3 is made up of 11 amino acids. Germline loops: CDR1 KGHDR, CDR2 SFDVKD. The CDR3 DNA reads as TGTGCCACCAGTGCAGTCGGTGAGCAGTTCTTC. Translated: CATSAVGEQFF.

In its sample, this clonotype was seen once. A much bigger clone sits one base away, suggesting this may be a read error. This chain connects TRBV5-1 to TRBJ2-1; D possibly uses TRBD1 or TRBD2 (5 bases each). Between the trimmed V and J ends, which lost 6 bases and 13 bases, there was a span of 20 bases. The CDR3 has 13 amino acids. Germline V gene data show CDR1 as SGHRS and CDR2 as YFSETQ. Here the CDR3 DNA reads TGCGCCAGCAATGGGGACGGAGAAGAGACCCAGTTCTTC. Translating gives CASNGDGEETQFF.

The gene calls are TRBV5-1 and TRBJ2-1; 15 bases are shared with TRBD2. The CDR3 consists of 18 residues. After removal of 3 bases from V and 4 bases from J, the junction contained 8 bases not matched to a gene. Germline CDR1 and CDR2: SGHRS and YFSETQ. The CDR3 here is CASSSGLAGGRVYNEQFF. Written as DNA, the CDR3 is TGCGCCAGCAGCTCCGGACTAGCGGGAGGGCGGGTTTACAATGAGCAGTTCTTC.

This chain uses TRBV5-1 with TRBJ1-1, with 8 nucleotides matching TRBD1. The CDR3 extends over 17 amino acids. Germline CDR1 SGHRS, CDR2 YFSETQ. V lost 2 bases and J lost 4; bases outside the gene matches: 13. Here the CDR3 reads CASSFQGARVRATEAFF. The CDR3 bases are TGCGCCAGCAGCTTTCAGGGGGCCAGGGTTCGGGCCACTGAAGCTTTCTTT.

This clonotype was counted ten times or more. The chain recombines TRBV20-1 with TRBJ2-7, with TRBD2 matching over 9 bases. The CDR3 extends over 14 amino acids. Per the germline V gene, CDR1 is DFQATT and CDR2 is SNEGSKA (reference sequence). Germline trimming cut 4 bases from V and 5 bases from J; bases unmatched to any gene: 9. DNA for the CDR3: TGCAGTGCTACCCTCCTAGCGGGAAAGGACGAGCAGTACTTC. Residues: CSATLLAGKDEQYF.

Ten or more counts support this clonotype. The rearrangement links TRBV3-1 to TRBJ2-5, with 7 positions matching TRBD2. The length of the CDR3 is 16 residues. Looked up from germline, CDR1 is LGHDT and CDR2 is YNNKEL (reference sequence). V gave up 4 bases and J gave up 5 bases; unmatched junction bases: 13. CDR3 in DNA: TGTGCCAGCAGCCCGGGGGACTACCGGGTAGGGGAGACCCAGTACTTC. This sequence encodes CASSPGDYRVGETQYF.

A few counts support this clonotype. V is TRBV6-1 and J is TRBJ1-2, with D hard to call. CDR1 is MNHNS, CDR2 SASEGT, per germline. Trimming left V 6 bases short and J 5 bases short, with 25 bases between. CDR3 size: 17 residues. The CDR3 sequence: CASRLETLHATGYGYTF. In DNA, the CDR3 is TGTGCCAGCAGACTCGAAACCTTACACGCCACCGGGTATGGCTACACCTTC.

V and J are TRBV20-1 and TRBJ1-1; 9 bases align to TRBD1. The CDR3 length is 15 residues. V lost 0 bases to trimming and J lost 4 bases; unmatched junction nucleotides: 6. The germline CDR1 and CDR2 sequences are DFQATT and SNEGSKA (reference sequence). This chain's CDR3 is CSARDPQGASTEAFF. The CDR3 DNA is TGCAGTGCTAGAGATCCACAGGGGGCTAGCACTGAAGCTTTCTTT.

This clonotype was seen repeatedly, ten times or more. The chain carries TRBV30 and TRBJ1-2, with 7 bases matching TRBD1. CDR1 and CDR2 (germline): GTSNPN, SVGIG (reference sequence). With V trimmed by 1 base and J by 7 bases, 12 bases remained unmatched. This CDR3 spans 15 amino acids. CDR3: CAWSGGGGRSGGYTF. The CDR3 coding sequence is TGTGCCTGGAGTGGGGGAGGGGGCCGTTCAGGTGGCTACACCTTC.

This clonotype was counted ten times or more. The chain has TRBV11-2 and TRBJ1-1; D unclear. V was trimmed by 4 bases and J by 10 bases, leaving 13 bases between them. The length of the CDR3 is 12 residues. The V gene's germline CDR1 is SGHAT and CDR2 FQNNGV. The CDR3, as DNA: TGTGCCAGCAGCTCAGCCCTGGGTAGAGCTTTCTTT. Its translation is CASSSALGRAFF.

The chain is built from TRBV10-3 and TRBJ2-3; TRBD2 might be the D (6 bases). Germline-derived CDR1 and CDR2 are ENHRY and SYGVKD. The CDR3 extends over 14 amino acids. Between the trimmed V and J ends, which lost 4 bases and 6 bases, there was a span of 14 bases. This CDR3 reads CAISGGDSSDTQYF. CDR3 nucleotide sequence: TGTGCCATCAGTGGGGGGGACTCCTCGGATACGCAGTATTTT.

This clonotype has ten or more counts. The genes are TRBV20-1 and TRBJ2-7; perhaps TRBD1 as D (5 bases). Trimming stripped 6 bases from V and 7 bases from J, with 16 bases between. CDR1 and CDR2 (germline): DFQATT, SNEGSKA (reference sequence). The CDR3 totals 12 residues. The chain's CDR3 is CSAVVAKGEQYF. In DNA, the CDR3 is TGCAGTGCCGTTGTAGCAAAGGGGGAGCAGTACTTC.

This clonotype was seen many times. In nucleotides, the CDR3 is TGTGCCTGGAGTGTCTCCCAACTGACAGATACGCAGTATTTT. Encoded protein: CAWSVSQLTDTQYF. The chain employs TRBV30 and TRBJ2-3; D remains ambiguous. The CDR3 loop spans 14 amino acids. The germline CDR1 and CDR2 sequences are GTSNPN and SVGIG (reference sequence). Trimming pared 0 bases from V and 3 bases from J, leaving 10 bases between.

The chain is built from TRBV20-1 and TRBJ1-6; the match to TRBD1 covers 8 bases. With V trimmed by 3 bases and J by 4 bases, 8 bases remained unmatched. The CDR3 contains 16 residues. Germline assignment: CDR1 DFQATT and CDR2 SNEGSKA (reference sequence). Written as DNA, the CDR3 is TGCAGTGCTAGTAGGCTGGACAGGGATTATAATTCACCCCTCCACTTT. Residues: CSASRLDRDYNSPLHF.

The chain is built from TRBV28 and TRBJ1-5; 10 bases agree with TRBD1. Trimming removed 6 bases from V and 6 bases from J; junction bases left unmatched: 8. Per the germline V gene, CDR1 is MDHEN and CDR2 is SYDVKM. The CDR3 length is 15 residues. CDR3 residues: CASSRMTGGLQPQHF. CDR3 coding DNA: TGTGCCAGCAGCAGGATGACAGGGGGCCTTCAGCCCCAGCATTTT. Using reference TRBV28 and TRBJ1-5 for the parts outside the CDR3, the full variable domain is DVKVTQSSRYLVKRTGEKVFLECVQDMDHENMFWYRQDPGLGLRLIYFSYDVKMKEKGDIPEGYSVSREKKERFSLILESASTNQTSMYLCASSRMTGGLQPQHFGDGTRLSIL.